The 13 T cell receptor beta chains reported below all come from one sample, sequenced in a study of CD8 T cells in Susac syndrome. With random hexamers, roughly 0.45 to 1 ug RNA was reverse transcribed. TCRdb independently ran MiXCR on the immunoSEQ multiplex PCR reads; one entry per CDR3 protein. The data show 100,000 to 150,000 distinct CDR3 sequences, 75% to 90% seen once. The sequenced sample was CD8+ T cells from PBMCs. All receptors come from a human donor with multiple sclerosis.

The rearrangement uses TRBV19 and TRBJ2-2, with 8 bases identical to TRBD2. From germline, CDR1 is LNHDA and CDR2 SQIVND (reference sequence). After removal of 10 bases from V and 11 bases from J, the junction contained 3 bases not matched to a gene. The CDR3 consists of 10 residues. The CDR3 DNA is TGTGCCACGCGGGGGGTCGAGCTGTTTTTT. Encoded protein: CATRGVELFF.

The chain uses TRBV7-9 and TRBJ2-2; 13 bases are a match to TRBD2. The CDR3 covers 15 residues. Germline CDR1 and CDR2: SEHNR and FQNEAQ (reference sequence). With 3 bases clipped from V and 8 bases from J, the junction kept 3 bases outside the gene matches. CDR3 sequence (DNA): TGTGCCAGCAGCTTCCGACTAGCGGGAGGTGGGGAGCTGTTTTTT. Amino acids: CASSFRLAGGGELFF. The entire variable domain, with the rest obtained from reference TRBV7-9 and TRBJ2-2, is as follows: DTGVSQNPRHKITKRGQNVTFRCDPISEHNRLYWYRQTLGQGPEFLTYFQNEAQLEKSRLLSDRFSAERPKGSFSTLEIQRTEQGDSAMYLCASSFRLAGGGELFFGEGSRLTVL.

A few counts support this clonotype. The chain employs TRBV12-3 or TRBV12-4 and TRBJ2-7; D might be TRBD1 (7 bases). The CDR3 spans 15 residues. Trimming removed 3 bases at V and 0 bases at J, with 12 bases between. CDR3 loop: CASSFGQGGSYEQYF. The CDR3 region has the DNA TGTGCCAGCAGTTTCGGCCAGGGGGGCTCCTACGAGCAGTACTTC.

The CDR3 loop reads CSAEGGRGNEQFF. CDR3 in DNA: TGCAGCGCCGAGGGCGGGAGGGGGAATGAGCAGTTCTTC. The V call is TRBV29-1, the J call TRBJ2-1; 9 bases map to TRBD2. With V trimmed by 7 bases and J by 7 bases, 8 bases remained unmatched. Germline CDR1 and CDR2: SQVTM and ANQGSEA. The CDR3 is made up of 13 amino acids.

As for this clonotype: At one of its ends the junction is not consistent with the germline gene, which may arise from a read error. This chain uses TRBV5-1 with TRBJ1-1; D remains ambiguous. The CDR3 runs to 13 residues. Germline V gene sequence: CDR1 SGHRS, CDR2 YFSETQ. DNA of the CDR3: TGTGCCAGCAGTTTAGAGGTGAACACTGAAGCTTTCTTT. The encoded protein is CASSLEVNTEAFF.

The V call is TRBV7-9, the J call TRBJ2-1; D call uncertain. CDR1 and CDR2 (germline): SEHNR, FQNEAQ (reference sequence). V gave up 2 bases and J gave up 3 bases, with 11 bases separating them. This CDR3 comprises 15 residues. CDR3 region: CASSLIVQDYNEQFF. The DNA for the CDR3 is TGTGCCAGCAGCTTAATAGTGCAGGACTACAATGAGCAGTTCTTC.

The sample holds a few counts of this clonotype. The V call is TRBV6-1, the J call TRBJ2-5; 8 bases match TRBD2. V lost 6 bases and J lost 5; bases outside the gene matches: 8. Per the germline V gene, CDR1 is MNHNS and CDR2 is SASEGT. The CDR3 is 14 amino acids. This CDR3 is CASSRLAFGETQYF. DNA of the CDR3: TGTGCCAGCAGCAGACTAGCGTTTGGCGAGACCCAGTACTTC.

CDR3 protein: CASSIDRGNQPQHF. The CDR3 DNA reads as TGTGCCAGTAGTATAGACAGGGGAAATCAGCCCCAGCATTTT. V is TRBV19 and J is TRBJ1-5; possibly TRBD1 for D (6 bases). Germline V gene sequence: CDR1 LNHDA, CDR2 SQIVND (reference sequence). The V end lost 0 bases, the J end lost 4 bases, and 7 bases lay between the germline ends. This CDR3 contains 14 residues.

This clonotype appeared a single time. CDR3 loop: CASRMDQSLTGELFF. The CDR3 coding sequence is TGCGCCAGCAGGATGGACCAGAGTCTCACCGGGGAGCTGTTTTTT. The chain links TRBV5-1 to TRBJ2-2; D unresolved. Germline-derived CDR1 and CDR2 are SGHRS and YFSETQ. The CDR3 length is 15 residues. The V end was cut by 5 bases, the J end by 4 bases, with 15 bases between.

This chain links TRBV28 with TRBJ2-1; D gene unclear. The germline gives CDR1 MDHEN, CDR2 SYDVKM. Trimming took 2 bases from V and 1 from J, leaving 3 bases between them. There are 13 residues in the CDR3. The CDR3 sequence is CASSLTSYNEQFF. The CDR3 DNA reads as TGTGCCAGCAGTTTAACTTCCTACAATGAGCAGTTCTTC. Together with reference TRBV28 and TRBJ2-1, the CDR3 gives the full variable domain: DVKVTQSSRYLVKRTGEKVFLECVQDMDHENMFWYRQDPGLGLRLIYFSYDVKMKEKGDIPEGYSVSREKKERFSLILESASTNQTSMYLCASSLTSYNEQFFGPGTRLTVL.

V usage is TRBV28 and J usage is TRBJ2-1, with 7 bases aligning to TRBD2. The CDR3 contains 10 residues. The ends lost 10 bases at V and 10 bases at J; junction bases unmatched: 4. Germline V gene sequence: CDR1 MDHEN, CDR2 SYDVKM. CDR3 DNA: TGTGCCACCGCGGGGGAGGAGCAGTTCTTC. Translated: CATAGEEQFF. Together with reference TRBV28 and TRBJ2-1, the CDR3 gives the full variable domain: DVKVTQSSRYLVKRTGEKVFLECVQDMDHENMFWYRQDPGLGLRLIYFSYDVKMKEKGDIPEGYSVSREKKERFSLILESASTNQTSMYLCATAGEEQFFGPGTRLTVL.

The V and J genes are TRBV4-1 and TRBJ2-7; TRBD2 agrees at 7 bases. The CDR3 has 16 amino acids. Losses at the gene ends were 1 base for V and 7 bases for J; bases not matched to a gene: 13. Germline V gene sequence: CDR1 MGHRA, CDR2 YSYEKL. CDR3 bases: TGCGCCAGCAGCCAAGGTGCGGGGGAAAGACTGGGAGAGCAGTACTTC. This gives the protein CASSQGAGERLGEQYF.

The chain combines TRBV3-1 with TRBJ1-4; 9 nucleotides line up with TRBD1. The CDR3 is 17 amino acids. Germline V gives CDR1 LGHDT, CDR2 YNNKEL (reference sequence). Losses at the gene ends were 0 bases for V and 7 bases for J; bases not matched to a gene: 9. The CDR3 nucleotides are TGTGCCAGCAGCCAAGAAGTTCCGGGACAGGGCCGTGAAAAACTGTTTTTT. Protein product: CASSQEVPGQGREKLFF.